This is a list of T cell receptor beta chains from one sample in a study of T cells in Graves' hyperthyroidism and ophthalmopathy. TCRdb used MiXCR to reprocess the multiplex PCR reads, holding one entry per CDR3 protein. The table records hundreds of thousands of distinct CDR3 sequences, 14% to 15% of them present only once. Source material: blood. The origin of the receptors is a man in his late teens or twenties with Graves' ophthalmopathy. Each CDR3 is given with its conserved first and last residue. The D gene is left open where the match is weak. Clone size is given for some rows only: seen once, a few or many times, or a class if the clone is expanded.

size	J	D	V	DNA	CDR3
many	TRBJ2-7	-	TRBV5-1	TGCGCCAGCAGCTTGGTGGGGGACTCCTACGAGCAGTACTTC	CASSLVGDSYEQYF
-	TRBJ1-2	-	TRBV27	TGTGCCAGCAGTTTCCGCACGGGCTATGGCTACACCTTC	CASSFRTGYGYTF
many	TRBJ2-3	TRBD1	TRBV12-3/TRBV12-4	TGTGCCAGCAGTACAGGGGAAATAGATACGCAGTATTTT	CASSTGEIDTQYF
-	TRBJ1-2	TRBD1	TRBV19	TGTGCCAGTAGTACCCTCAAATCCGGACAGGGGGCCTATGGCTACACCTTC	CASSTLKSGQGAYGYTF
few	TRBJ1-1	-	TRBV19	TGTGCCAGTAGTCCTTTGGAGGGTCCGGCTGAAGCTTTCTTT	CASSPLEGPAEAFF
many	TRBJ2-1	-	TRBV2	TGTGCCAGCAGTGAGCCAGGTTCTGAGCAGTTCTTC	CASSEPGSEQFF
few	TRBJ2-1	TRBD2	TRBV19	TGTGCCAGTAATAGCGGGAGAGCGGATGAGCAGTTCTTC	CASNSGRADEQFF
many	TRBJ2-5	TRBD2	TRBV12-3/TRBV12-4	TGTGCCAGCAGTATCGGACTAGCGGGAGGGGACGGAGAGACCCAGTACTTC	CASSIGLAGGDGETQYF
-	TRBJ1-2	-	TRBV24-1	TGTGCCACCAGTGATCGGACCGAATATGGCTACACCTTC	CATSDRTEYGYTF
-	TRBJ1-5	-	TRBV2	TGTGCCAGCAGTTCCAGCAGGATGGGCAATCAGCCCCAGCATTTT	CASSSSRMGNQPQHF
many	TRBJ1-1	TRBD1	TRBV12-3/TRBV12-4	TGTGCCAGCAGTTTAGAGGGGGCCACTGAAGCTTTCTTT	CASSLEGATEAFF
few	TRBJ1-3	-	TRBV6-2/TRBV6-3	TGTGCCAGCAGCCCTTCCGCGGCAGGAGCGAGGAACACCATATATTTT	CASSPSAAGARNTIYF
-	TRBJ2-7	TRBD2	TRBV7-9	TGTGCCAGCAGCTTACAAACTAGCGGGAGTCAATACGAGCAGTACTTC	CASSLQTSGSQYEQYF
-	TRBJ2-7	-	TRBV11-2	TGTGCCAGCAGCGAGGCAGGGGGAGGGAACTACGAGCAGTACTTC	CASSEAGGGNYEQYF
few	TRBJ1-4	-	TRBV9	TGTGCCAGCAGCGTAGTCGAAAATGAAAAACTGTTTTTT	CASSVVENEKLFF
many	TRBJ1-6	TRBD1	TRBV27	TGTGCCAGCAGTAACAGGGGTAATTCACCCCTCCACTTT	CASSNRGNSPLHF
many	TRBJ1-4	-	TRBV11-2	TGTGCCAGCAGCACTAGCTCGGGGGCAGCTAATGAAAAACTGTTTTTT	CASSTSSGAANEKLFF
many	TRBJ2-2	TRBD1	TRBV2	TGTGCCAGCAGTGGGGCCGGGACAGGGGTCACCGGGGAGCTGTTTTTT	CASSGAGTGVTGELFF
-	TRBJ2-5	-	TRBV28	TGTGCCAGCAGTCCCCTCCAGGGAACCCAGTACTTC	CASSPLQGTQYF
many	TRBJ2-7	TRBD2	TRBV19	TGTGCCAGTAGTATGAGCACTAGCGGATACTACGAGCAGTACTTC	CASSMSTSGYYEQYF
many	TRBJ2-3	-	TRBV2	TGTGCCAGCAACCCCGGGAGCACAGATACGCAGTATTTT	CASNPGSTDTQYF
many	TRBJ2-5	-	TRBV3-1	TGTGCCAGCAGCCAAGTAAGCCAAGGAGAGACCCAGTACTTC	CASSQVSQGETQYF
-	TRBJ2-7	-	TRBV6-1	TGTGCCACCACTCCGTGGGGGCGCGACGAGCAGTACTTC	CATTPWGRDEQYF
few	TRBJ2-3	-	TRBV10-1	TGCGCCAGCAGTTGGCACCGGCCCACAGATACGCAGTATTTT	CASSWHRPTDTQYF
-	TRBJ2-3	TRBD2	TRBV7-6	TGTGCCAGCAGCCCGGCCTGGCGGGGGGGGGGAGATACGCAGTATTTT	CASSPAWRGGGDTQYF
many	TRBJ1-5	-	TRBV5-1	TGCGCCAGCAGCCCCAGCGGGGCGCCGGGGCAGCCCCAGCATTTT	CASSPSGAPGQPQHF
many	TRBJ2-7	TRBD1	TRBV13	TGTGCCAGCAGCTGGACAGGGAATTACGAGCAGTACTTC	CASSWTGNYEQYF
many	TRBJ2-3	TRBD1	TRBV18	TGTGCCAGCTCACCACCGGCAGGGGGCTCGGTAGATACGCAGTATTTT	CASSPPAGGSVDTQYF
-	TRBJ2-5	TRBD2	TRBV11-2	TGTGCCAGCAGCTTAGTCGGCGGGGGACAAGAGACCCAGTACTTC	CASSLVGGGQETQYF
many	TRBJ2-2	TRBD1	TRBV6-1	TGTGCCAGCAGGGGACAGGGGACTGCGAACACCGGGGAGCTGTTTTTT	CASRGQGTANTGELFF
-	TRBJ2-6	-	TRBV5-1	TGCGCCAGCAGCCCGGGTGGGGCCAACGTCCTGACTTTC	CASSPGGANVLTF
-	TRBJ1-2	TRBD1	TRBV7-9	TGTGCCAGCAGCTTAACGACAGGGGCTGGCTACACCTTC	CASSLTTGAGYTF
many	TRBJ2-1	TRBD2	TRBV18	TGTGCCAGCTCACCACCAGCACTAGCGGGGGTTACGTTCTTC	CASSPPALAGVTFF
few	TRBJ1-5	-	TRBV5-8	TGTGCCAGCAGCTTGGAAATTAGGCGGGCCCAGCATTTT	CASSLEIRRAQHF
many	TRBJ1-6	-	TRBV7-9	TGTGCCAGCAGCTTGGGACCGCCGACCGGGGGATCACCCCTCCACTTT	CASSLGPPTGGSPLHF
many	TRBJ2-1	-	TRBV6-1	TGTGCCAGCAGTGAAGCATACAATGAGCAGTTCTTC	CASSEAYNEQFF
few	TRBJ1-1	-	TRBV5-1	TGCGCCAGCAGCGTAGAATTAGGTGTAGCTTTCTTT	CASSVELGVAFF
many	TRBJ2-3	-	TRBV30	TGTGCCTGGAGCATAGCTAGCACAGATACGCAGTATTTT	CAWSIASTDTQYF
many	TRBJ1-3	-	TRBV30	TGTGCCTGGGCATTGCGGGCGATCTCTGGAAACACCATATATTTT	CAWALRAISGNTIYF
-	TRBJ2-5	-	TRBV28	TGTGCCAGCAGCCCGAGTCCCAGGGGAGGGAGGGAGACCCAGTACTTC	CASSPSPRGGRETQYF
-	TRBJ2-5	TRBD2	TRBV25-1	TGTGCCAGCAGTGAATATAACATCGGACTAGCGGGGGAAGAGACCCAGTACTTC	CASSEYNIGLAGEETQYF
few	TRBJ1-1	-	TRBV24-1	TGTGCCACCAGGTCCGGGACACTGAACACTGAAGCTTTCTTT	CATRSGTLNTEAFF
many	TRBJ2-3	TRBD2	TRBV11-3	TGTGCCAGCAGCACAATCCTAGCGGCCACAGATACGCAGTATTTT	CASSTILAATDTQYF
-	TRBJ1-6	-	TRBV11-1	TGTGCCAGCAGCTTAGCAATCGGGATAACGGGTAATTCACCCCTCCACTTT	CASSLAIGITGNSPLHF
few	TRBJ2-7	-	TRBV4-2	TGTGCCAGCAGCCTCACCAACGCCTACGAGCAGTACTTC	CASSLTNAYEQYF
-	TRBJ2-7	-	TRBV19	TGTGCCACCGAGGGGGGGCCTCGTCACGAGCAGTACTTC	CATEGGPRHEQYF
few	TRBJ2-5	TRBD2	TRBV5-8	TGTGCCAGCAGCTCTCCCCTAGCGGCCAACAAAGAGACCCAGTACTTC	CASSSPLAANKETQYF
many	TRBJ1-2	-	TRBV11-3	TGTGCCAGCAGCTCACCGGGGGACGGGGACTATGGCTACACCTTC	CASSSPGDGDYGYTF
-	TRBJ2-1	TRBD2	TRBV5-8	TGTGCCAGCAGCTTGAGTAGCGGGGGGGCAGGAAATGAGCAGTTCTTC	CASSLSSGGAGNEQFF
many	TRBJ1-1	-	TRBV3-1	TGTGCCAGCAGCCAAGCCTGGGACGTCAATGAAGCTTTCTTT	CASSQAWDVNEAFF